This T cell receptor beta chain was observed in a study of early T cells in non-severe SARS-CoV-2 infection. For the study at large: Bulk RNA taken from unsorted whole blood was sequenced, leaving chains unpaired.

Germline assignment: CDR1 SEHNR and CDR2 FQNEAQ (reference sequence). With 4 bases clipped from V and 7 bases from J, the junction kept 8 bases outside the gene matches. This CDR3 region has 15 residues. Study results and caveats: Matching against VDJdb likely underestimated virus-specific expansions, favoring anti-spike CD8.

This clonotype was detected a few times. What it binds is not known. Researchers tagged individual cDNA molecules with unique molecular identifiers. TCRdb reanalysed the 5' RACE reads using MiXCR and keeps one entry per CDR3 protein. Of around 67,000 distinct CDR3 sequences listed, 9.5% to 13% are singletons. The chain is built from TRBV7-9 and TRBJ1-2, with 11 bases matching TRBD1. Input material: whole blood. This TCR was recovered from an adult who was a healthcare worker with PCR-confirmed SARS-CoV-2 infection or an uninfected control (not recorded which). DNA of the CDR3: TGTGCCAGCAGCTCCTTGGACAGGGGGCTAGGTGGCTACACCTTC. Encoded protein: CASSSLDRGLGGYTF.